This T cell receptor beta chain was profiled in a study of blood T cell repertoires in COVID-19. Looking at the study overall: Spain, Italy and the United States supplied samples that represented acute and convalescent COVID-19. Sample material is recorded as cDNA or gDNA derived from T cells, B-cell-depleted T cells, or PBMCs.

Clones were read by immunoSEQ multiplex PCR, and TCRdb kept only the in-frame ones, dropping some. The sample contains 350,000 or so clones, more than 70% of which appear only once. This CDR3 is built from 15 residues. Per germline, CDR1 SGHTA and CDR2 FQGNSA. V gave up 2 bases and J gave up 4 bases; unmatched junction bases: 5. Participants spanned ages about 18 to 100 years and resided in about 24 US areas. Exposed participants encountered a COVID-19 case during the 2 weeks preceding study entry. This chain links TRBV7-2 with TRBJ2-5, with 9 positions matching TRBD2. This sequence originates from a woman aged 25 to 39 who had been exposed to COVID-19. The sample taken for sequencing was PBMCs or T cells enriched from blood (not recorded which). The CDR3 coding sequence is TGTGCCAGCAGCTTAATTAGCGGGAGTGGAGAGACCCAGTACTTC. Amino acid sequence: CASSLISGSGETQYF.